The text below deals with one T cell receptor (beta chain). At one end, the junction sequence differs from germline, possibly due to a read error. This record belongs to a study of blood T cell repertoires in COVID-19. In the authors' methods: Reference gene primer amplification yielded estimated nucleated cell counts. Measured with immunoSEQ multiplex PCR; TCRdb has only the in-frame clones, and not every one. V and J calls and clone size are copied from that table; D and trimming were computed from the DNA. The sample gives approximately 230,000 clones, about 90% of which show up once; over 1.5% is in the top ten. This CDR3 region has 15 residues. Germline V gives CDR1 SSHAT, CDR2 FNYEAQ (reference sequence).

The material sequenced was PBMCs or T cells enriched from blood (not recorded which). This clonotype originated in a woman aged 18-29 years who had recovered from COVID-19. V is TRBV7-7 and J is TRBJ2-3; 7 bases align to TRBD1. The CDR3 protein is CASSLEGTDTDTQYF. The CDR3 nucleotides read TGTGCTAGCAGCTTAGAAGGGACAGACACAGATACGCAGTATTTT. The full variable domain, with the rest looked up from reference TRBV7-7 and TRBJ2-3, is GAGVSQSPRYKVTKRGQDVTLRCDPISSHATLYWYQQALGQGPEFLTYFNYEAQPDKSGLPSDRFSAERPEGSISTLTIQRTEQRDSAMYRCASSLEGTDTDTQYFGPGTRLTVL.